This TCR beta chain was sequenced for a study of shared clonotypes between healthy human individuals. On the study more broadly: The donors, a couple of women and three men, were aged 18 to 49.

From germline, CDR1 is SQVTM and CDR2 ANQGSEA. V lost 2 bases, J lost 1 base, and 8 bases lay in between. The CDR3 consists of 14 residues. Original methodology: Filtering differed since immunoSEQ provided only junctions, with no quality scores. Method: immunoSEQ multiplex PCR; TCRdb's copy keeps in-frame clones and lacks some. V, J and clone size derive from that table, while D and trimming were established from the DNA sequence. The sample has 550,000 to 650,000 clones, approximately 96% seen once. Study results and caveats: Clonotypes which were not shared had lower generation probabilities than clonotypes that all four donors shared. Sharing across four donors was highest in naive CD4 (approximately 5%) and lowest in memory CD8 (0.4%).

Remarks on this clone: Its antigen is not identified.

CD45RO-negative CD8 cells positively selected for CCR7 made up the naive population, which excluded terminally differentiated effector memory CD45RA+ cells. Sequencing used naive CD8+ T cells sorted from blood. This chain joins TRBV29-1 and TRBJ2-2; tentatively, D is TRBD2 (6 bases). This clonotype originated in a woman between 25 and 40 years old in good health. The CDR3 is CSVEMGLNTGELFF. In DNA form, the CDR3 reads TGCAGCGTTGAAATGGGACTGAACACCGGGGAGCTGTTTTTT.